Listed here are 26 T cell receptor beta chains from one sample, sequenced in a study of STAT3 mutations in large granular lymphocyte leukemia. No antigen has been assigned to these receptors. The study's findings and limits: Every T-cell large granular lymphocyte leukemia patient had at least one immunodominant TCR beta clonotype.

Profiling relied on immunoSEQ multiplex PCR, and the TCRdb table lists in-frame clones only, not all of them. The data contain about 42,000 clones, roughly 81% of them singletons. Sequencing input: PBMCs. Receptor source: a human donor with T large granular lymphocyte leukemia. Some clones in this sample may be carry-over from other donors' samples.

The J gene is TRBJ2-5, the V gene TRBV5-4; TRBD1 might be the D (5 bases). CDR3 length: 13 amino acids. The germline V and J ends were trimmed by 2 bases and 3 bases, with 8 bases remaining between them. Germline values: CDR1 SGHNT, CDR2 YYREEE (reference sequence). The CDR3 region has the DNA TGTGCCAGCAGCTTAGGCAGGGAAGAGACCCAGTACTTC. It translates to CASSLGREETQYF.

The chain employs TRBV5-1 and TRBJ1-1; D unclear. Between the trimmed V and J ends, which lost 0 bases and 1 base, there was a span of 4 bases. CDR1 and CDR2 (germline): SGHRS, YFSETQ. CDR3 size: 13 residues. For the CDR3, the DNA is TGCGCCAGCAGCTTGGCCGGGAACACTGAAGCTTTCTTT. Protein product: CASSLAGNTEAFF.

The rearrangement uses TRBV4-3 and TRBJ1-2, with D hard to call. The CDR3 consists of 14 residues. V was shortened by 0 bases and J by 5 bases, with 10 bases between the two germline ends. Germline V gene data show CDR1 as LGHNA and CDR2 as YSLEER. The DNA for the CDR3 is TGCGCCAGCAGCCAAGATCAGTGGGATTATGGCTACACCTTC. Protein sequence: CASSQDQWDYGYTF.

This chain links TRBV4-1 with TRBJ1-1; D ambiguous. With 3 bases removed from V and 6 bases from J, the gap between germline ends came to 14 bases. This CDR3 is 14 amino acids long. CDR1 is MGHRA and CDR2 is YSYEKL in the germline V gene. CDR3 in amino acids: CASSQVRGMAEAFF. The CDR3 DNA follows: TGCGCCAGCAGCCAGGTACGGGGTATGGCTGAAGCTTTCTTT.

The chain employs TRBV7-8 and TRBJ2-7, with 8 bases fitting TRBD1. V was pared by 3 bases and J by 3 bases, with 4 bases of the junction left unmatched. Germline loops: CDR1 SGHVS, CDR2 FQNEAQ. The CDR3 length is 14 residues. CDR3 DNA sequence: TGTGCCAGCAGCTTCGGACAGGGCTTCTACGAGCAGTACTTC. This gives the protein CASSFGQGFYEQYF.

CDR3 nucleotide sequence: TGTGCCAGCACCGAGACGAGGGCGGCTACGCAGTATTTT. Translation: CASTETRAATQYF. The chain couples TRBV11-2 to TRBJ2-3; perhaps TRBD2 as D (5 bases). The CDR3 is made up of 13 amino acids. Trimming removed 7 bases at V and 8 bases at J, with 16 bases between. Germline CDR1 reads SGHAT; CDR2 reads FQNNGV. The whole variable domain, remainder taken from reference TRBV11-2 and TRBJ2-3, is EAGVAQSPRYKIIEKRQSVAFWCNPISGHATLYWYQQILGQGPKLLIQFQNNGVVDDSQLPKDRFSAERLKGVDSTLKIQPAKLEDSAVYLCASTETRAATQYFGPGTRLTVL.

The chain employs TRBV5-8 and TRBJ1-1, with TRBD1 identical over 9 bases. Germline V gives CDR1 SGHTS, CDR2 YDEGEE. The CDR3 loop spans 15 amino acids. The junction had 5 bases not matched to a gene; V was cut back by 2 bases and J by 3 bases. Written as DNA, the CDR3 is TGTGCCAGCAGCTTCCGGGGACAGGGAGACACTGAAGCTTTCTTT. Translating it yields CASSFRGQGDTEAFF.

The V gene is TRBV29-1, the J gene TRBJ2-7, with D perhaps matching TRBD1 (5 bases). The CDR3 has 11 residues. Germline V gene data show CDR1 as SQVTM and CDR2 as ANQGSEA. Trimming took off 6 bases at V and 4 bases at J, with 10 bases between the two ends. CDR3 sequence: CSVAQAYEQYF. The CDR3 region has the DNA TGCAGCGTAGCACAGGCTTACGAGCAGTACTTC.

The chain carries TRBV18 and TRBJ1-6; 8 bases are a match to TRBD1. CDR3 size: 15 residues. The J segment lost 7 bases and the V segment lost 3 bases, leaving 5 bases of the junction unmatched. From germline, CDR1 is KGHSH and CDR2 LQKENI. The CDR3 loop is CASSPDRGPNSPLHF. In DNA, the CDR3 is TGTGCCAGCTCACCCGACAGGGGCCCCAATTCACCCCTCCACTTT.

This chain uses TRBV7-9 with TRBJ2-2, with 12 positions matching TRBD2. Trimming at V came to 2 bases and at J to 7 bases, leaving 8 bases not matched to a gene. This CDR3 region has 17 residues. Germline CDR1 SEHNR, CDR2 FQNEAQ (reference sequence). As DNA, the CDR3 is TGTGCCAGCAGCTTATTGTCGGGACTAGCGGGCTACGGGGAGCTGTTTTTT. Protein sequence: CASSLLSGLAGYGELFF.

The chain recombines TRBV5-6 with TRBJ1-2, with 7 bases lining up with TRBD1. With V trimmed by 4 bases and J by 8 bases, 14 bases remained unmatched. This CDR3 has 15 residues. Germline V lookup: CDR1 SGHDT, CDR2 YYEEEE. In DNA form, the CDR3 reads TGTGCCAGCAGCGCAGGGACAGTATCTTTCGAGGGCTACACCTTC. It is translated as CASSAGTVSFEGYTF.

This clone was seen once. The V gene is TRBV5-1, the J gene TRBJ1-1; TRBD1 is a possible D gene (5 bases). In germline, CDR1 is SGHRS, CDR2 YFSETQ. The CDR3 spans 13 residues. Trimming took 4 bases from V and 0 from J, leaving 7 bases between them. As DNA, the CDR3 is TGCGCCAGCAGCCCGGGGGTGAACACTGAAGCTTTCTTT. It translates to CASSPGVNTEAFF.

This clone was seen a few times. The CDR3 DNA reads as TGCGCCAGCAGCCCCAACCGCCGGGACGCTGAAGCTTTCTTT. This sequence encodes CASSPNRRDAEAFF. This chain links TRBV5-1 with TRBJ1-1; tentative D call: TRBD1 (5 bases). The V and J ends lost 4 bases and 6 bases respectively, with 16 bases between them. The V gene's germline CDR1 is SGHRS and CDR2 YFSETQ. The CDR3 is 14 amino acids.

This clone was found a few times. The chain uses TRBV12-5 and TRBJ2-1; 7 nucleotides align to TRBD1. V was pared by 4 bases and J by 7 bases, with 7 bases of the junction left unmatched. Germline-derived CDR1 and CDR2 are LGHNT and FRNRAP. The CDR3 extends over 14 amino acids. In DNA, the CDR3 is TGTGCTAGTGGTTCGGCGACAGGGAGTAATGAGCAGTTCTTC. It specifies CASGSATGSNEQFF.

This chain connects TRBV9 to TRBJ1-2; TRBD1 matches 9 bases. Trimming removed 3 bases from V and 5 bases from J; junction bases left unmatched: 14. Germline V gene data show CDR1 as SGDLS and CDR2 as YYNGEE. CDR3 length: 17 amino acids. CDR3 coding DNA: TGTGCCAGCAGCGCAACAGGGGGCGCAATTCCGGCATATGGCTACACCTTC. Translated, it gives CASSATGGAIPAYGYTF.

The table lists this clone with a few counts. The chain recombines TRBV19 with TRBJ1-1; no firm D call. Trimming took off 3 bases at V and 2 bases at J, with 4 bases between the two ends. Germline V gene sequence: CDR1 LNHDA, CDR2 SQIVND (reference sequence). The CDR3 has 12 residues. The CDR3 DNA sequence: TGTGCCAGTAGTATGGGCAACACTGAAGCTTTCTTT. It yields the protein CASSMGNTEAFF.

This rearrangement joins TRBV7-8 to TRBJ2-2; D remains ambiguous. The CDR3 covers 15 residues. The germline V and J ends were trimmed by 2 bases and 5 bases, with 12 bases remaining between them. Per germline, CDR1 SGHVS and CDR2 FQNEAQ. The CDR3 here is CASSLIASATGELFF. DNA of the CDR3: TGTGCCAGCAGCTTAATCGCGTCGGCGACCGGGGAGCTGTTTTTT.

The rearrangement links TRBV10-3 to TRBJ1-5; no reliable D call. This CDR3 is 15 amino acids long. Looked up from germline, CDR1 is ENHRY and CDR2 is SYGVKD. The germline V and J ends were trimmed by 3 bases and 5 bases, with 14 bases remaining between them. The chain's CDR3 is CAISDPGRGHQPQHF. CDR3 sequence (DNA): TGTGCCATCAGTGATCCCGGACGCGGGCATCAGCCCCAGCATTTT.

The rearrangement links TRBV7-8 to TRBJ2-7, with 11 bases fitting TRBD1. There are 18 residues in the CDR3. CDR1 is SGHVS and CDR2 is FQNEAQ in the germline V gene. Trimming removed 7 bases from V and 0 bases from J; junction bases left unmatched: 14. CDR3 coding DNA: TGTGCCAGCAACAAACTGGGACAGGGGGTCCACGGCTCCTACGAGCAGTACTTC. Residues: CASNKLGQGVHGSYEQYF.

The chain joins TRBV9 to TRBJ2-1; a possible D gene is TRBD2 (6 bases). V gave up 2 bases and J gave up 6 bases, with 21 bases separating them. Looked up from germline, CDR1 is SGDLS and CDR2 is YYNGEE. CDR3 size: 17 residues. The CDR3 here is CASSVRGGLAELNEQFF. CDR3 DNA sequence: TGTGCCAGCAGCGTTCGGGGTGGGTTAGCGGAGCTCAATGAGCAGTTCTTC.

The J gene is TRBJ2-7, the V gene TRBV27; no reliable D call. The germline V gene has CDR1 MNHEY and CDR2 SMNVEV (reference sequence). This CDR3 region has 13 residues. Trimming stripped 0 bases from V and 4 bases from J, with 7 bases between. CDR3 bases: TGTGCCAGCAGTTTATCGCCCGGATACGAGCAGTACTTC. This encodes CASSLSPGYEQYF.

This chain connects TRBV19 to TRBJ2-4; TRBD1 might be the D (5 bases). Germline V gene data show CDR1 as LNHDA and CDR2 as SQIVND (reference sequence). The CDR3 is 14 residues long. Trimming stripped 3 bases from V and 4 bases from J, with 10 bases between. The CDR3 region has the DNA TGTGCCAGTAGTATGGCAGGGTCGAAAAACATTCAGTACTTC. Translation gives CASSMAGSKNIQYF.

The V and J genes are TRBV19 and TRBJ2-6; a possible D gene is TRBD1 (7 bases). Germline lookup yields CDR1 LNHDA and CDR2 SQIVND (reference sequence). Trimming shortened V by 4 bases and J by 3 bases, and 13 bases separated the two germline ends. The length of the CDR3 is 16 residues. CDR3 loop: CASSTRDSFGANVLTF. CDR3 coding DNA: TGTGCCAGTAGTACGCGGGACAGCTTTGGGGCCAACGTCCTGACTTTC.

CDR3 residues: CASSYSPHDSRNEQFF. The CDR3 region has the DNA TGTGCCAGCAGTTACTCCCCACATGACAGTAGGAATGAGCAGTTCTTC. This chain uses TRBV6-5 with TRBJ2-1, with D perhaps matching TRBD1 (5 bases). Deletions cut 0 bases from V and 7 bases from J, with 16 bases between. The CDR3 totals 16 residues. Germline V gene data show CDR1 as MNHEY and CDR2 as SVGAGI.

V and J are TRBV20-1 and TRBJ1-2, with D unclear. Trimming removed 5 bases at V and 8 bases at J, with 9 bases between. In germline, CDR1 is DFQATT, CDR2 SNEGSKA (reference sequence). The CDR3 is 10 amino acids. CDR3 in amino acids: CSAFLGGYTF. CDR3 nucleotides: TGCAGTGCTTTCCTCGGCGGCTACACCTTC.

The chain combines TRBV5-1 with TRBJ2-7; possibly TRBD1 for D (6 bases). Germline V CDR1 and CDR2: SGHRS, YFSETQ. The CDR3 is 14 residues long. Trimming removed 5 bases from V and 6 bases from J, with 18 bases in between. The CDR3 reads CASSSQGFGREQYF. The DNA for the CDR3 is TGCGCCAGCAGTTCCCAGGGGTTCGGACGCGAGCAGTACTTC.